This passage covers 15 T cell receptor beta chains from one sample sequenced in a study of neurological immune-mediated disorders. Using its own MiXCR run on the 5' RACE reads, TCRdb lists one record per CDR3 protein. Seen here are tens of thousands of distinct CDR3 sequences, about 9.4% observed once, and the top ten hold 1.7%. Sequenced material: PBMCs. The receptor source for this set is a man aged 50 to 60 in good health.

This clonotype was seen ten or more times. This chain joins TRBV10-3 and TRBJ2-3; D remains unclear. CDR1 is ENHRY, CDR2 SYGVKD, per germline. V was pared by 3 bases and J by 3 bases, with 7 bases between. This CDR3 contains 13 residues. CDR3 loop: CAISDPQTDTQYF. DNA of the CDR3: TGTGCCATCAGTGACCCACAGACAGATACGCAGTATTTT.

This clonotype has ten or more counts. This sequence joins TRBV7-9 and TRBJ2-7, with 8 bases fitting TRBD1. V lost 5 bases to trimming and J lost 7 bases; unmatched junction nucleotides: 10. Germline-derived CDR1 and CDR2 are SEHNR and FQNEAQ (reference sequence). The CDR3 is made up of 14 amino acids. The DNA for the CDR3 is TGTGCCAGCAGCGCTGGACAGGGAAGAGCGGAGCAGTACTTC. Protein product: CASSAGQGRAEQYF.

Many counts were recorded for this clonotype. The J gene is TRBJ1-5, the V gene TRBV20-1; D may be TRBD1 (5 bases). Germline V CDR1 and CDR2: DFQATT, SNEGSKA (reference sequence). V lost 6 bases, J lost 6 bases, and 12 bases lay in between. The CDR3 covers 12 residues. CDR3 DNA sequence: TGCAGTGCCACAGGAGGGATTCAGCCCCAGCATTTT. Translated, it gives CSATGGIQPQHF.

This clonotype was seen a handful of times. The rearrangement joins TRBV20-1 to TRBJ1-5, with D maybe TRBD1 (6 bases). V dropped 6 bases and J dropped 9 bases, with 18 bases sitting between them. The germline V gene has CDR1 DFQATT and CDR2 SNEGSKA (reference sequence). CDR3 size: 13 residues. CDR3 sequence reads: CSARLGGDRPQHF. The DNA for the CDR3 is TGCAGTGCCCGGTTAGGGGGGGATAGGCCCCAGCATTTT.

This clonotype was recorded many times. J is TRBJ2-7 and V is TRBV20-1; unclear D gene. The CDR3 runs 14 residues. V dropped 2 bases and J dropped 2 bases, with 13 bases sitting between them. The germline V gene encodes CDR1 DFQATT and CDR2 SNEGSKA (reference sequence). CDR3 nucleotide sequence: TGCAGTGCTAGACTGGCCACACCGCCCTACGAGCAGTACTTC. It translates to CSARLATPPYEQYF.

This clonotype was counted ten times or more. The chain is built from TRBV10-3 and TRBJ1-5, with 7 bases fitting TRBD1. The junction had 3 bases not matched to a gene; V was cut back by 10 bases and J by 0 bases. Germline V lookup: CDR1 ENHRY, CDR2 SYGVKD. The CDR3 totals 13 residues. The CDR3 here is CATGTDSNQPQHF. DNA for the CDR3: TGTGCCACCGGGACAGATAGCAATCAGCCCCAGCATTTT.

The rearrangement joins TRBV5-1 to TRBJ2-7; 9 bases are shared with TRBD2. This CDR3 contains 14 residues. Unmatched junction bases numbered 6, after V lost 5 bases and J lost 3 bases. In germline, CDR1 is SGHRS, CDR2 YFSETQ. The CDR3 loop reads CASSQQLAGYEQYF. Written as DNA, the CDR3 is TGCGCCAGCAGTCAGCAACTAGCGGGCTACGAGCAGTACTTC.

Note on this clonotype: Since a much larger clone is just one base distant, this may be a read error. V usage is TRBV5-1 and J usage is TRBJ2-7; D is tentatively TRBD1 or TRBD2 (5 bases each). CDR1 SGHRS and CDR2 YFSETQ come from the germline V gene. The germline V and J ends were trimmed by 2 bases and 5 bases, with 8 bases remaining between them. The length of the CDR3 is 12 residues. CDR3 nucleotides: TGCGCCAGCAGCTTTGTGGGGGACGAGCAGTACTTC. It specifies CASSFVGDEQYF.

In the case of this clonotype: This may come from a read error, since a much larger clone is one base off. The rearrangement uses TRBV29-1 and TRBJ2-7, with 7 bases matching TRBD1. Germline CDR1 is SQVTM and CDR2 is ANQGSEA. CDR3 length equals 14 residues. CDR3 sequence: CRVEEGTASYEQYF. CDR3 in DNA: TGCAGAGTTGAAGAGGGGACAGCATCCTACGAGCAGTACTTC.

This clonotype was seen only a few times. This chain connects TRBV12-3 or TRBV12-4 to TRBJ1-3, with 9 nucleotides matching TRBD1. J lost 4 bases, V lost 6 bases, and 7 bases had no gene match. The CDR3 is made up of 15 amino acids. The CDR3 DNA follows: TGTGCCAGCAGCGAGGACAGGGGATCCGGAAACACCATATATTTT. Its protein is CASSEDRGSGNTIYF.

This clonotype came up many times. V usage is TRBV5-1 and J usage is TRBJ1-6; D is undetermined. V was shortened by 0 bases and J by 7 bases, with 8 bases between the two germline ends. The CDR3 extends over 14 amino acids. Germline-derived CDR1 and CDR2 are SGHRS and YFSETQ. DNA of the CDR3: TGCGCCAGCAGCTTGGACAAGGTCAATTCACCCCTCCACTTT. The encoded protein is CASSLDKVNSPLHF.

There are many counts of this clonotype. The CDR3 bases are TGTGCCAGCAGCACCGGGACTAGCGGGTCCTACAATGAGCAGTTCTTC. Its protein product is CASSTGTSGSYNEQFF. This rearrangement joins TRBV7-2 to TRBJ2-1; 12 nucleotides align to TRBD2. The germline CDR1 and CDR2 sequences are SGHTA and FQGNSA. V lost 5 bases and J lost 1; bases outside the gene matches: 3. The CDR3 runs to 16 residues.

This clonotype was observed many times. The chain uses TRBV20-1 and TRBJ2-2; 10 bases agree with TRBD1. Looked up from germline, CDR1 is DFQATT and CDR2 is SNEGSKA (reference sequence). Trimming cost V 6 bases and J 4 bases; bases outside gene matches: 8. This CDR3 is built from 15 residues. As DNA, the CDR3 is TGCAGTGCCACCGGGACAGGGGTTGTCACCGGGGAGCTGTTTTTT. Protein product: CSATGTGVVTGELFF.

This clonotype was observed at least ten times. This CDR3 reads CASSVDRENTGELFF. The CDR3 DNA follows: TGCGCCAGCAGCGTGGACAGGGAGAACACCGGGGAGCTGTTTTTT. The chain combines TRBV5-1 with TRBJ2-2; 8 bases align to TRBD1. Germline loops: CDR1 SGHRS, CDR2 YFSETQ. Trimming at V came to 4 bases and at J to 1 base, leaving 3 bases not matched to a gene. The CDR3 has 15 residues. Full variable domain (missing parts from reference TRBV5-1 and TRBJ2-2): KAGVTQTPRYLIKTRGQQVTLSCSPISGHRSVSWYQQTPGQGLQFLFEYFSETQRNKGNFPGRFSGRQFSNSRSEMNVSTLELGDSALYLCASSVDRENTGELFFGEGSRLTVL.

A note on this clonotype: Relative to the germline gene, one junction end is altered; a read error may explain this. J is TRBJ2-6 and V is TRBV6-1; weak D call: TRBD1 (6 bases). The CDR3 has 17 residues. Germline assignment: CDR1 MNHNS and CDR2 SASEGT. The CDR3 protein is CASGRQVPYSGANILTF. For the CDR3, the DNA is TGTGCCAGCGGGCGACAGGTGCCCTACTCTGGGGCCAACATCCTGACTTTC.